One sample yielded the 32 T cell receptor beta chains listed below, sequenced in a study of blood T cell repertoires in COVID-19. The table came from immunoSEQ multiplex PCR; TCRdb's copy has only in-frame clones and leaves some out. The sample consists of about 60,000 clones, 65% to 85% of them appearing once. Sequenced sample: peripheral blood. These receptors were collected from a human donor in a cohort sampled during active COVID-19.

The chain joins TRBV5-4 to TRBJ2-3, with 8 bases lining up with TRBD2. V lost 3 bases to trimming and J lost 0 bases; unmatched junction nucleotides: 3. In germline, CDR1 is SGHNT, CDR2 YYREEE (reference sequence). This CDR3 spans 15 amino acids. The CDR3 DNA is TGTGCCAGCAGCTCCGGCGGGGGGAGCACAGATACGCAGTATTTT. It yields the protein CASSSGGGSTDTQYF.

J is TRBJ2-4 and V is TRBV5-6; D is possibly TRBD2 (6 bases). The CDR3 is 17 amino acids. Per germline, CDR1 SGHDT and CDR2 YYEEEE. V was clipped by 3 bases and J by 2 bases, with 18 bases between them. In nucleotides, the CDR3 is TGTGCCAGCAGCTCGTCGAGTGGAGGGTGGCCCAAAAACATTCAGTACTTC. This translates into CASSSSSGGWPKNIQYF.

The V gene is TRBV27, the J gene TRBJ1-1, with 9 bases fitting TRBD1. This CDR3 contains 14 residues. V dropped 6 bases and J dropped 5; count of bases not matched to a gene: 7. The germline V gene encodes CDR1 MNHEY and CDR2 SMNVEV (reference sequence). The CDR3 spells CASRRTGVGTEAFF. Written as DNA, the CDR3 is TGTGCCAGCAGAAGGACAGGGGTTGGGACTGAAGCTTTCTTT.

As to this clone: Other DNA sequences of this sample code for an identical CDR3. The V gene is TRBV30, the J gene TRBJ1-5; D may be TRBD1 (5 bases). Trimming stripped 2 bases from V and 4 bases from J, with 9 bases between. This CDR3 is built from 13 residues. Per germline, CDR1 GTSNPN and CDR2 SVGIG (reference sequence). The CDR3 is CAWSKAGNQPQHF. Here the CDR3 DNA reads TGTGCCTGGAGTAAGGCAGGGAATCAGCCCCAGCATTTT. Variable domain in full (rest from reference TRBV30 and TRBJ1-5): SQTIHQWPATLVQPVGSPLSLECTVEGTSNPNLYWYRQAAGRGLQLLFYSVGIGQISSEVPQNLSASRPQDRQFILSSKKLLLSDSGFYLCAWSKAGNQPQHFGDGTRLSIL.

In its sample, this clone was seen a few times. The chain links TRBV5-6 to TRBJ1-1; D gene unclear. The CDR3 is made up of 13 amino acids. V dropped 4 bases and J dropped 2 bases, with 9 bases sitting between them. Germline V gene data show CDR1 as SGHDT and CDR2 as YYEEEE. The CDR3, as DNA: TGTGCCAGCAGCCTTTCCAGAAACACTGAAGCTTTCTTT. Protein: CASSLSRNTEAFF.

CDR3 amino acids: CASSPGQGLLFTEAFF. CDR3 bases: TGTGCCAGCAGCCCGGGACAGGGGTTGTTGTTCACTGAAGCTTTCTTT. The chain combines TRBV11-1 with TRBJ1-1; 10 bases are shared with TRBD1. Germline V gene lookup returns CDR1 SGHAT and CDR2 FQDESV (reference sequence). V shed 5 bases, J shed 4 bases, and the junction held 10 bases outside the gene matches. This CDR3 comprises 16 residues.

The rearrangement links TRBV7-2 to TRBJ1-5; the D is unclear. Trimming took 4 bases from V and 5 from J, leaving 9 bases between them. The CDR3 is made up of 13 amino acids. Germline V CDR1 and CDR2: SGHTA, FQGNSA. CDR3: CASSSRRYQPQHF. For the CDR3, the DNA is TGTGCCAGCAGCTCTAGGCGGTATCAGCCCCAGCATTTT.

The V and J genes are TRBV7-2 and TRBJ2-1; D possibly corresponds to TRBD2 (6 bases). Trimming took 0 bases from V and 4 from J, leaving 7 bases between them. This CDR3 spans 14 amino acids. Germline V gene sequence: CDR1 SGHTA, CDR2 FQGNSA. Here the CDR3 reads CASSLAGGYNEQFF. CDR3 bases: TGTGCCAGCAGCTTAGCGGGGGGATACAATGAGCAGTTCTTC.

The chain employs TRBV29-1 and TRBJ2-7; 8 nucleotides align to TRBD2. V shed 4 bases, J shed 6 bases, and the junction held 8 bases outside the gene matches. The germline gives CDR1 SQVTM, CDR2 ANQGSEA. This CDR3 has 13 amino acids. The CDR3 sequence: CSVGGLAGSEQYF. In DNA, the CDR3 is TGCAGCGTTGGGGGGCTAGCGGGTTCCGAGCAGTACTTC.

V gene TRBV5-6 combines with J gene TRBJ2-7, with 7 bases that match TRBD2. V was clipped by 0 bases and J by 6 bases; unmatched bases: 12. Germline CDR1 SGHDT, CDR2 YYEEEE. This CDR3 spans 16 amino acids. This CDR3 is CASSLEKGGSLGEQYF. CDR3 sequence (DNA): TGTGCCAGCAGCTTGGAGAAAGGCGGGAGTTTGGGCGAGCAGTACTTC.

The chain has TRBV3-1 (or the pseudogene TRBV3-2) and TRBJ2-3, with D hard to call. There are 14 residues in the CDR3. The V and J ends lost 2 bases and 0 bases respectively, with 6 bases between them. The germline V gene encodes CDR1 LGHDT and CDR2 YNNKEL (reference sequence). Written as DNA, the CDR3 is TGTGCCAGCAGCCAAATGGCCAGCACAGATACGCAGTATTTT. Its protein product is CASSQMASTDTQYF.

This clone came up once. The rearrangement links TRBV5-1 to TRBJ2-2; D is uncertain. The CDR3 is 13 residues long. CDR1 is SGHRS and CDR2 is YFSETQ in the germline V gene. The ends were cut back, 1 base at V and 4 bases at J, with 5 bases in the middle. The CDR3 protein is CASSLIGTGELFF. CDR3 in DNA: TGCGCCAGCAGCTTGATCGGCACCGGGGAGCTGTTTTTT.

V is TRBV9 and J is TRBJ2-1; 12 nucleotides agree with TRBD2. CDR1 and CDR2 from the germline V gene are SGDLS and YYNGEE. V was pared by 2 bases and J by 10 bases, with 7 bases of the junction left unmatched. The CDR3 has 15 amino acids. The CDR3 sequence: CASSVTSGRMGEQFF. The CDR3 DNA sequence: TGTGCCAGCAGCGTCACTAGCGGGAGGATGGGGGAGCAGTTCTTC.

The chain links TRBV7-2 to TRBJ1-1; D perhaps matches TRBD1 (6 bases). The CDR3 totals 14 residues. Germline V lookup: CDR1 SGHTA, CDR2 FQGNSA. Trimming stripped 5 bases from V and 1 base from J, with 11 bases between. As DNA, the CDR3 is TGTGCCAGCAGCACCTACAGGGAGAACACTGAAGCTTTCTTT. Amino acids: CASSTYRENTEAFF. The complete variable domain, with remaining parts taken from reference TRBV7-2 and TRBJ1-1, reads GAGVSQSPSNKVTEKGKDVELRCDPISGHTALYWYRQSLGQGLEFLIYFQGNSAPDKSGLPSDRFSAERTGGSVSTLTIQRTQQEDSAVYLCASSTYRENTEAFFGQGTRLTVV.

The V and J genes are TRBV7-3 and TRBJ2-3, with 12 positions matching TRBD2. Per germline, CDR1 SGHTA and CDR2 FQGTGA. V dropped 4 bases and J dropped 3; count of bases not matched to a gene: 5. This CDR3 spans 16 amino acids. The CDR3 is CASSSELAGGTDTQYF. The CDR3 bases are TGTGCCAGCAGCTCCGAACTAGCGGGAGGTACAGATACGCAGTATTTT.

This clone was observed a handful of times. The J gene is TRBJ1-2, the V gene TRBV7-3; TRBD1 matches at 8 bases. Per the germline V gene, CDR1 is SGHTA and CDR2 is FQGTGA. V dropped 4 bases and J dropped 7; count of bases not matched to a gene: 8. This CDR3 comprises 14 residues. The CDR3 region has the DNA TGTGCCAGCAGCTCGAACCCAGGGGGCCCTGGCTACACCTTC. Translated, it gives CASSSNPGGPGYTF.

V usage is TRBV7-9 and J usage is TRBJ2-5; D remains unclear. This CDR3 comprises 15 residues. The ends were cut back, 5 bases at V and 5 bases at J, with 18 bases in the middle. Germline loops: CDR1 SEHNR, CDR2 FQNEAQ (reference sequence). Here the CDR3 DNA reads TGTGCCAGCAGCCGAGGTACCTCAAGTGCCGAGACCCAGTACTTC. It encodes CASSRGTSSAETQYF.

The chain employs TRBV18 and TRBJ1-5; 8 bases agree with TRBD1. Germline values: CDR1 KGHSH, CDR2 LQKENI. CDR3 length: 16 residues. Unmatched junction bases numbered 8, after V lost 5 bases and J lost 2 bases. The CDR3 spells CASSSLQGGGNQPQHF. The DNA for the CDR3 is TGTGCCAGCTCATCGCTACAGGGGGGAGGCAATCAGCCCCAGCATTTT.

V usage is TRBV7-8 and J usage is TRBJ1-2; 7 bases line up with TRBD1. The CDR3 sequence is 15 residues long. Unmatched junction bases numbered 9, after V lost 0 bases and J lost 8 bases. Germline values: CDR1 SGHVS, CDR2 FQNEAQ. CDR3 region: CASSLALTGMEGYTF. CDR3 sequence (DNA): TGTGCCAGCAGCTTAGCGTTGACAGGGATGGAAGGCTACACCTTC.

The chain joins TRBV11-2 to TRBJ1-1, with D possibly being TRBD1 (5 bases). Trimming left V 3 bases short and J 4 bases short, with 12 bases between. CDR1 SGHAT and CDR2 FQNNGV come from the germline V gene. The CDR3 loop spans 14 amino acids. CDR3 amino acids: CASSLTATSTEAFF. The CDR3 DNA is TGTGCCAGCAGCTTGACAGCAACCTCCACTGAAGCTTTCTTT.

The chain employs TRBV7-9 and TRBJ1-2; no definite D call. Germline values: CDR1 SEHNR, CDR2 FQNEAQ (reference sequence). CDR3 length equals 13 residues. Trimming took off 1 base at V and 7 bases at J, with 10 bases between the two ends. DNA of the CDR3: TGTGCCAGCAGCTTAGAACTTTCGGGTGGCTACACCTTC. Translating it yields CASSLELSGGYTF.

This rearrangement joins TRBV5-1 to TRBJ1-5, with D tentatively TRBD1 (5 bases). The germline V gene encodes CDR1 SGHRS and CDR2 YFSETQ. The CDR3 has 14 amino acids. The V gene lost 0 bases and the J gene lost 5 bases, with 9 bases spanning the gap. CDR3 sequence (DNA): TGCGCCAGCAGCTTGGAAGGGGCCGATCAGCCCCAGCATTTT. It encodes CASSLEGADQPQHF.

This rearrangement joins TRBV3-1 (or the pseudogene TRBV3-2) to TRBJ2-7, with 7 bases identical to TRBD1. The CDR3 length is 15 residues. CDR1 and CDR2 (germline): LGHDT, YNNKEL (reference sequence). V shed 0 bases, J shed 3 bases, and the junction held 5 bases outside the gene matches. For the CDR3, the DNA is TGTGCCAGCAGCCAAGACCCAGGACAGGTCTACGAGCAGTACTTC. This translates into CASSQDPGQVYEQYF.

The V call is TRBV3-1 (or the pseudogene TRBV3-2), the J call TRBJ2-2; 10 nucleotides line up with TRBD2. Germline CDR1 reads LGHDT; CDR2 reads YNNKEL (reference sequence). This CDR3 spans 18 amino acids. Trimming cost V 0 bases and J 1 base; bases outside gene matches: 5. Here the CDR3 DNA reads TGTGCCAGCAGCCAAGAAAAACTAGCGGGGTTGAACACCGGGGAGCTGTTTTTT. It yields the protein CASSQEKLAGLNTGELFF.

This clone has just a few counts. The chain links TRBV27 to TRBJ1-2, with D unresolved. From germline, CDR1 is MNHEY and CDR2 SMNVEV (reference sequence). V was cut by 8 bases and J by 8 bases, with 18 bases left in between. The CDR3 is 13 amino acids. This CDR3 is CASGPRGVGGYTF. The CDR3 DNA reads TGTGCCAGCGGACCTCGGGGAGTTGGAGGCTACACCTTC.

This chain connects TRBV7-9 to TRBJ2-7; tentative D call: TRBD1 (6 bases). The V gene lost 2 bases and the J gene lost 6 bases, with 14 bases spanning the gap. The CDR3 sequence is 14 residues long. Germline CDR1 is SEHNR and CDR2 is FQNEAQ (reference sequence). CDR3 sequence: CASSLQGGGGEQYF. Here the CDR3 DNA reads TGTGCCAGCAGCTTACAAGGGGGTGGCGGCGAGCAGTACTTC.

The V gene is TRBV11-2, the J gene TRBJ2-3; the match to TRBD2 covers 9 bases. Germline loops: CDR1 SGHAT, CDR2 FQNNGV. This CDR3 is 17 amino acids long. With V trimmed by 5 bases and J by 1 base, 10 bases remained unmatched. CDR3 DNA: TGTGCCAGCAGCGCAAAACTAGCGGGCCCCGGCACAGATACGCAGTATTTT. Its translation: CASSAKLAGPGTDTQYF.

The chain's CDR3 is CASSFNSGQPQHF. The CDR3 region has the DNA TGTGCCAGCAGCTTTAACAGCGGACAGCCCCAGCATTTT. The chain couples TRBV11-2 to TRBJ1-5; D is unresolved. From germline, CDR1 is SGHAT and CDR2 FQNNGV. V lost 3 bases, J lost 7 bases, and 10 bases lay in between. The CDR3 totals 13 residues.

The chain recombines TRBV29-1 with TRBJ2-1; no reliable D call. The CDR3 runs 12 residues. Germline V gene lookup returns CDR1 SQVTM and CDR2 ANQGSEA. V was clipped by 7 bases and J by 4 bases, with 11 bases between them. CDR3: CSAKQVYNEQFF. CDR3 nucleotide sequence: TGCAGCGCCAAGCAGGTATACAATGAGCAGTTCTTC.

The rearrangement joins TRBV19 to TRBJ2-5; D gene ambiguous. The V gene lost 5 bases and the J gene lost 0 bases, with 4 bases spanning the gap. The CDR3 spans 12 residues. Germline V gene data show CDR1 as LNHDA and CDR2 as SQIVND (reference sequence). This CDR3 reads CASSQDQETQYF. The CDR3 nucleotides read TGTGCCAGTAGTCAGGACCAAGAGACCCAGTACTTC.

V and J are TRBV4-1 and TRBJ2-1; 8 bases fit TRBD2. Per germline, CDR1 MGHRA and CDR2 YSYEKL. The CDR3 is made up of 17 amino acids. Trimming removed 0 bases from V and 5 bases from J; junction bases left unmatched: 9. CDR3 DNA sequence: TGCGCCAGCAGCCAAGATCCGACGGGGGGGGGAAACAATGAGCAGTTCTTC. Amino acids: CASSQDPTGGGNNEQFF.

Here the CDR3 reads CASKVAGGLQETQYF. In DNA form, the CDR3 reads TGTGCCAGCAAGGTAGCGGGAGGCCTCCAAGAGACCCAGTACTTC. This chain joins TRBV2 and TRBJ2-5, with TRBD2 identical over 10 bases. CDR1 is SNHLY, CDR2 FYNNEI, per germline. There are 15 residues in the CDR3. Trimming took 7 bases from V and 1 from J; bases not matched to a gene: 6.